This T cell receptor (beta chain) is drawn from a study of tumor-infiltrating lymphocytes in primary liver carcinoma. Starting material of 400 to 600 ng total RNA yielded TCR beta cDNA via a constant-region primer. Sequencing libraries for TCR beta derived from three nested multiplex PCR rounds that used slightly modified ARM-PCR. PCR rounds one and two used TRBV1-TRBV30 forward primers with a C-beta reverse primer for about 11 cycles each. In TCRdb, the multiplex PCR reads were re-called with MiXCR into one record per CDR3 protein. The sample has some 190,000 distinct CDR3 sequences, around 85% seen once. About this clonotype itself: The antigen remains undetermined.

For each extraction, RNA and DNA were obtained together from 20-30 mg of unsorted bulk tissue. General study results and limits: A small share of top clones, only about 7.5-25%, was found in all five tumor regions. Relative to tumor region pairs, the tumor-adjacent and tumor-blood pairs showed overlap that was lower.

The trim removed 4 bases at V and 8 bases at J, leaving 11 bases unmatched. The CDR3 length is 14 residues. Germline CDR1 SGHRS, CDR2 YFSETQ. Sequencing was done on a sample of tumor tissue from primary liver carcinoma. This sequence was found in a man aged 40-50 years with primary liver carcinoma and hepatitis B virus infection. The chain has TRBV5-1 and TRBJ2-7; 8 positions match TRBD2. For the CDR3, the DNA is TGCGCCAGCAGCGCTGACGGGACTAGGAGGAAGCAGTACTTC. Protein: CASSADGTRRKQYF.